The 28 T cell receptor beta chains reported below all come from one sample, sequenced in a study of blood T cells in healthy people across ages. For the second PCR, which ran for about 7 to 12 cycles, a sample-barcoded 5' primer and a J-beta primer mix were used. TCRdb processed the 5' RACE reads anew with MiXCR; each CDR3 protein has one entry. The table includes around 800,000 distinct CDR3 sequences, about 55% detected once. The specimen sequenced was blood. These receptors were obtained from a man older than 75 in good health.

The CDR3 DNA reads TGTGCCAGCACCCCCAGTAGCGGGCTAGCGGGATACAATGAGCAGTTCTTC. Its translation: CASTPSSGLAGYNEQFF. V and J are TRBV28 and TRBJ2-1, with TRBD2 matching 9 bases. CDR3 length: 17 amino acids. The germline CDR1 and CDR2 sequences are MDHEN and SYDVKM. Trimming took 7 bases from V and 4 from J; bases not matched to a gene: 14.

V and J are TRBV6-5 and TRBJ2-1, with TRBD2 identical over 7 bases. The germline V gene encodes CDR1 MNHEY and CDR2 SVGAGI. The CDR3 runs 19 residues. V was clipped by 3 bases and J by 0 bases; unmatched bases: 14. The DNA for the CDR3 is TGTGCCAGCAGTTATCGGACTAGGCGGCAACTGAGCTCCTACAATGAGCAGTTCTTC. It yields the protein CASSYRTRRQLSSYNEQFF.

The chain carries TRBV7-9 and TRBJ2-1, with TRBD2 identical over 11 bases. The CDR3 contains 16 residues. With 1 base clipped from V and 8 bases from J, the junction kept 7 bases outside the gene matches. Germline CDR1 reads SEHNR; CDR2 reads FQNEAQ (reference sequence). CDR3 loop: CASSLGLGLAVDEQFF. The CDR3 region has the DNA TGTGCCAGCAGCTTAGGGTTGGGACTAGCGGTCGATGAGCAGTTCTTC.

V usage is TRBV2 and J usage is TRBJ2-3; TRBD2 matches at 8 bases. There are 12 residues in the CDR3. Trimming at V came to 10 bases and at J to 2 bases, leaving 2 bases not matched to a gene. Per the germline V gene, CDR1 is SNHLY and CDR2 is FYNNEI. Here the CDR3 reads CATGGATDTQYF. The CDR3, as DNA: TGTGCCACCGGGGGGGCCACAGATACGCAGTATTTT.

The chain couples TRBV6-5 to TRBJ2-5, with TRBD2 matching over 7 bases. V lost 2 bases and J lost 2; bases outside the gene matches: 5. CDR1 and CDR2 from the germline V gene are MNHEY and SVGAGI. The CDR3 runs 15 residues. The CDR3 sequence is CASSYQLAAQETQYF. As DNA, the CDR3 is TGTGCCAGCAGTTACCAGCTAGCGGCACAAGAGACCCAGTACTTC.

As concerns this clonotype: This sequence may be a read error, since a much larger clone differs from it by one base. The gene calls are TRBV6-1 and TRBJ2-7; a possible D gene is TRBD2 (6 bases). This CDR3 has 14 amino acids. Germline CDR1 reads MNHNS; CDR2 reads SASEGT. The CDR3 nucleotides read TGTGCCAGCAGTAAAGCGGGCAGCCGTAGCGAGCAGTACTTC. Its translation: CASSKAGSRSEQYF.

The chain uses TRBV20-1 and TRBJ1-1; TRBD1 matches at 7 bases. This CDR3 region has 13 residues. Trimming took 6 bases from V and 4 from J; bases not matched to a gene: 8. CDR1 and CDR2 from the germline V gene are DFQATT and SNEGSKA (reference sequence). CDR3 coding DNA: TGCAGTGCGCACAGGGGTGGTAGCACTGAAGCTTTCTTT. This encodes CSAHRGGSTEAFF.

The chain carries TRBV7-3 and TRBJ2-6, with TRBD1 matching 7 bases. Germline V gene sequence: CDR1 SGHTA, CDR2 FQGTGA. Trimming removed 1 base from V and 6 bases from J; junction bases left unmatched: 3. The length of the CDR3 is 15 residues. CDR3 nucleotide sequence: TGTGCCAGCAGCTTAAGGCAGGGGGTGGCCAACGTCCTGACTTTC. This gives the protein CASSLRQGVANVLTF.

This clonotype appeared once. The chain couples TRBV3-1 to TRBJ1-1; TRBD1 might be the D (5 bases). The CDR3 is 15 amino acids. V dropped 0 bases and J dropped 1 base, with 9 bases sitting between them. Germline-derived CDR1 and CDR2 are LGHDT and YNNKEL (reference sequence). CDR3 nucleotide sequence: TGTGCCAGCAGCCAAGATCGGGGGGGGAACACTGAAGCTTTCTTT. Protein product: CASSQDRGGNTEAFF.

This chain uses TRBV28 with TRBJ2-7; possibly TRBD1 for D (6 bases). Germline V gene data show CDR1 as MDHEN and CDR2 as SYDVKM. This CDR3 spans 13 amino acids. V shed 6 bases and J shed 3 bases, with 12 bases lying between them. CDR3 amino acids: CASRQTGNYEQYF. CDR3 bases: TGTGCCAGCAGGCAAACAGGGAACTACGAGCAGTACTTC. Variable domain in full (rest from reference TRBV28 and TRBJ2-7): DVKVTQSSRYLVKRTGEKVFLECVQDMDHENMFWYRQDPGLGLRLIYFSYDVKMKEKGDIPEGYSVSREKKERFSLILESASTNQTSMYLCASRQTGNYEQYFGPGTRLTVT.

The chain is built from TRBV7-2 and TRBJ2-5, with TRBD2 as a possible D gene (6 bases). Germline V gene sequence: CDR1 SGHTA, CDR2 FQGNSA. The CDR3 loop spans 15 amino acids. Trimming took 3 bases from V and 2 from J, leaving 13 bases between them. CDR3 DNA sequence: TGTGCCAGCAGCTTGGACCCGGGGAGGCAAGAGACCCAGTACTTC. Protein: CASSLDPGRQETQYF.

A few counts support this clonotype. J is TRBJ2-5 and V is TRBV18; no clear D. Trimming removed 1 base at V and 4 bases at J, with 7 bases between. Looked up from germline, CDR1 is KGHSH and CDR2 is LQKENI. This CDR3 has 13 residues. DNA of the CDR3: TGTGCCAGCTCACCACTTGGGCTAGAGACCCAGTACTTC. Amino acids: CASSPLGLETQYF.

This clonotype was detected only a few times. The chain recombines TRBV5-1 with TRBJ2-3; no clear D gene. This CDR3 has 12 residues. Germline CDR1 SGHRS, CDR2 YFSETQ. Trimming took 6 bases from V and 4 from J, leaving 9 bases between them. The CDR3 loop is CASTPPSDTQYF. CDR3 DNA: TGCGCCAGCACCCCCCCGTCAGATACGCAGTATTTT.

The chain links TRBV10-3 to TRBJ1-2, with 8 bases fitting TRBD1. Trimming at V came to 4 bases and at J to 3 bases, leaving 7 bases not matched to a gene. This CDR3 has 15 residues. Germline V gene data show CDR1 as ENHRY and CDR2 as SYGVKD. Here the CDR3 reads CAISGFTGGDYGYTF. The CDR3 nucleotides read TGTGCCATCAGTGGATTTACAGGGGGAGACTATGGCTACACCTTC.

In nucleotides, the CDR3 is TGTGCCAGCAGAACCCCGGACCCAGGGGGCGGGAAACTGTTTTTT. Translated: CASRTPDPGGGKLFF. This chain connects TRBV28 to TRBJ1-4; 8 bases line up with TRBD1. The CDR3 is 15 residues long. J was trimmed by 11 bases and V by 6 bases; bases with no gene match: 14. Per germline, CDR1 MDHEN and CDR2 SYDVKM.

This chain joins TRBV18 and TRBJ1-2; D uncertain. The CDR3 spans 14 residues. With 4 bases removed from V and 1 base from J, the gap between germline ends came to 10 bases. CDR1 KGHSH and CDR2 LQKENI come from the germline V gene. The CDR3 nucleotides read TGTGCCAGCTCACTGAGGGATTTTAACTATGGCTACACCTTC. Its protein is CASSLRDFNYGYTF.

This clonotype was seen more than once but under ten times. The chain couples TRBV24-1 to TRBJ2-7; a weak D match, TRBD1 (5 bases). CDR1 and CDR2 from the germline V gene are KGHDR and SFDVKD. Between the trimmed V and J ends, which lost 0 bases and 3 bases, there was a span of 8 bases. There are 14 residues in the CDR3. The CDR3 protein is CATSDLRDSYEQYF. The CDR3 DNA sequence: TGTGCCACCAGTGATTTGCGAGACAGCTACGAGCAGTACTTC.

The genes are TRBV20-1 and TRBJ2-5, with 7 bases fitting TRBD2. This CDR3 region has 14 residues. Germline CDR1 and CDR2: DFQATT and SNEGSKA (reference sequence). V dropped 3 bases and J dropped 1; count of bases not matched to a gene: 5. The CDR3: CSASRASGQETQYF. In DNA, the CDR3 is TGCAGTGCTAGTCGGGCTAGCGGCCAAGAGACCCAGTACTTC.

As to this clonotype: Compared with germline, one end of the junction differs, possibly owing to a read error. The CDR3 protein is CASSPGGRGGGCEQYF. Written as DNA, the CDR3 is TGTGCTAGCAGCCCGGGCGGGAGAGGGGGCGGATGCGAGCAGTACTTC. The chain combines TRBV7-7 with TRBJ2-7, with D possibly being TRBD1 or TRBD2 (7 bases each). Germline V gene lookup returns CDR1 SSHAT and CDR2 FNYEAQ (reference sequence). The CDR3 has 16 amino acids.

This clonotype appeared once. The rearrangement links TRBV27 to TRBJ2-1, with 9 bases matching TRBD2. The length of the CDR3 is 16 residues. Germline V gives CDR1 MNHEY, CDR2 SMNVEV (reference sequence). The ends lost 10 bases at V and 4 bases at J; junction bases unmatched: 14. This chain's CDR3 is CATKGSGRQAYNEQFF. The CDR3 bases are TGTGCCACCAAGGGGAGCGGGAGGCAAGCATACAATGAGCAGTTCTTC.

This clonotype was counted between two and nine times. J is TRBJ1-1 and V is TRBV4-1, with 8 bases identical to TRBD1. CDR3 length: 15 amino acids. Germline V gene lookup returns CDR1 MGHRA and CDR2 YSYEKL. V gave up 2 bases and J gave up 3 bases; unmatched junction bases: 5. DNA of the CDR3: TGCGCCAGCAGCCAACTGGCAGGGGGCCACACTGAAGCTTTCTTT. It codes for CASSQLAGGHTEAFF.

The chain employs TRBV7-2 and TRBJ2-7; unclear D gene. The CDR3 is 15 residues long. Trimming shortened V by 0 bases and J by 0 bases, and 9 bases separated the two germline ends. The V gene's germline CDR1 is SGHTA and CDR2 FQGNSA. The CDR3 region has the DNA TGTGCCAGCAGCTTAGCTCCCGCAGGCTCCTACGAGCAGTACTTC. Amino acid sequence: CASSLAPAGSYEQYF.

As DNA, the CDR3 is TGTGCCAGCAGCTTAGCGGATCACAGATACGCGTATTTT. Protein product: CASSLADHRYAYF. The V gene is TRBV7-6, the J gene TRBJ2-3; D call uncertain. The CDR3 consists of 13 residues. The V gene's germline CDR1 is SGHVS and CDR2 FNYEAQ. The V and J ends lost 0 bases and 14 bases respectively, with 15 bases between them.

The chain combines TRBV28 with TRBJ1-1, with D perhaps TRBD1 (5 bases). This CDR3 comprises 12 residues. The V and J ends lost 3 bases and 10 bases respectively, with 12 bases between them. Germline CDR1 MDHEN, CDR2 SYDVKM. DNA of the CDR3: TGTGCCAGCAGTTTGATAGGGGCTCGAGCTTTCTTT. Residues: CASSLIGARAFF.

This clonotype was observed a handful of times. The gene calls are TRBV2 and TRBJ1-1; 7 nucleotides line up with TRBD1. The junction had 5 bases not matched to a gene; V was cut back by 9 bases and J by 7 bases. CDR3 length: 11 residues. From germline, CDR1 is SNHLY and CDR2 FYNNEI. The CDR3 nucleotides read TGTGCCAGTAAAAACAGGGGTGAAGCTTTCTTT. Its translation is CASKNRGEAFF.

V usage is TRBV2 and J usage is TRBJ1-2; 12 bases match TRBD1. The CDR3 has 13 residues. Germline CDR1 is SNHLY and CDR2 is FYNNEI. V shed 8 bases, J shed 6 bases, and the junction held 4 bases outside the gene matches. The CDR3 coding sequence is TGTGCCAGCGTGGGGACAGGGGGCAATGGCTACACCTTC. Protein product: CASVGTGGNGYTF.

The chain carries TRBV28 and TRBJ2-7; tentatively, D is TRBD1 or TRBD2 (5 bases each). Germline CDR1 reads MDHEN; CDR2 reads SYDVKM. This CDR3 comprises 16 residues. V was shortened by 2 bases and J by 7 bases, with 21 bases between the two germline ends. CDR3 DNA: TGTGCCAGCAGTTTACCGACCGATCGGGACGACGATGAGCAGTACTTC. Translated: CASSLPTDRDDDEQYF. The full variable domain, completed using reference TRBV28 and TRBJ2-7, is DVKVTQSSRYLVKRTGEKVFLECVQDMDHENMFWYRQDPGLGLRLIYFSYDVKMKEKGDIPEGYSVSREKKERFSLILESASTNQTSMYLCASSLPTDRDDDEQYFGPGTRLTVT.

The rearrangement joins TRBV11-1 to TRBJ1-2; 7 nucleotides agree with TRBD1. Germline V CDR1 and CDR2: SGHAT, FQDESV (reference sequence). There are 15 residues in the CDR3. J gave up 0 bases and V 6 bases, and 7 bases lay outside the gene matches. CDR3 amino acids: CASRLTQGANYGYTF. The CDR3 DNA follows: TGTGCCAGCAGACTTACCCAGGGGGCTAACTATGGCTACACCTTC. The variable domain in full, with the rest retrieved from reference TRBV11-1 and TRBJ1-2, is EAEVAQSPRYKITEKSQAVAFWCDPISGHATLYWYRQILGQGPELLVQFQDESVVDDSQLPKDRFSAERLKGVDSTLKIQPAELGDSAMYLCASRLTQGANYGYTFGSGTRLTVV.